A selection of T cell receptor beta chains follows, all from one sample in a study of blood T cell repertoires in COVID-19. Measured with immunoSEQ multiplex PCR; TCRdb has only the in-frame clones, and not every one. Among 150,000 to 200,000 clones listed, around 80% were seen once. Specimen: peripheral blood. These receptor sequences come from an elderly woman with active or convalescent COVID-19. CDR3s include the opening cysteine and the closing phenylalanine or tryptophan. The D gene is left open where the match is weak. Only some rows state a clone size, as once, few, many or a class for expanded clones.

>TRBD2|-|TRBJ2-3|TRBV19
TGTGCCAGTAGACGAGCGGGGGAGGGCGATACGCAGTATTTT
CASRRAGEGDTQYF
>TRBD1|-|TRBJ2-5|TRBV6-5
TGTGCCAGCAGGAAGGACAGGGGGGTCGCGGCCCAGTACTTC
CASRKDRGVAAQYF
>-|-|TRBJ1-1|TRBV6-5
TGTGCCAGCAGGACAGGTTCGGAAGCTTTCTTT
CASRTGSEAFF
>TRBD1|-|TRBJ1-1|TRBV6-5
TGTGCCAGCATTAGGACAGGGAACACTGAAGCTTTCTTT
CASIRTGNTEAFF
>-|-|TRBJ1-6|TRBV7-2
TGTGCCAGCAGCTTCGACAGCTCCTATAATTCACCCCTCCACTTT
CASSFDSSYNSPLHF
>-|-|TRBJ2-2|TRBV10-3
TGTGCCATCACCGCAACAGGGCCGAACACCGGGGAGCTGTTTTTT
CAITATGPNTGELFF
>-|-|TRBJ1-1|TRBV6-2/TRBV6-3
TGTGCCAGCAGTTACCCGATCGACACGAACACTGAAGCTTTCTTT
CASSYPIDTNTEAFF
>TRBD1|-|TRBJ1-2|TRBV19
TGTGCCAGTAGTACAACTCGGGACAGCGGCTACACCTTC
CASSTTRDSGYTF
>TRBD1|-|TRBJ1-4|TRBV19
TGTGCCAGTAGTTTGCCGACAGGGGGTCGTGAAAAACTGTTTTTT
CASSLPTGGREKLFF
>-|-|TRBJ2-1|TRBV6-5
TGTGCCAGCAGTTACTCAGGACAGTCCTACAATGAGCAGTTCTTC
CASSYSGQSYNEQFF
>TRBD2|-|TRBJ2-1|TRBV11-3
TGTGCCAGCAGCTTAGGACCCCCCGCTAGCGGGGGTTCGTCTGAGCAGTTCTTC
CASSLGPPASGGSSEQFF
>TRBD2|-|TRBJ2-3|TRBV6-4
TGTGCCAGCAGTGCCTTTCCAGCGACTAGCGGGGGGGCCGATACGCAGTATTTT
CASSAFPATSGGADTQYF
>-|-|TRBJ1-1|TRBV6-2/TRBV6-3
TGTGCCAGCAGTCCCCCCGAGAGGGCTGGTGAAGCTTTCTTT
CASSPPERAGEAFF
>-|-|TRBJ1-2|TRBV5-6
TGTGCCAGCAGCCACAGGGTTAACTATGGCTACACCTTC
CASSHRVNYGYTF
>TRBD2|-|TRBJ2-2|TRBV7-2
TGTGCCAGCAGCTCCGGACTAGCGGCCTGGGCCGGGGAGCTGTTTTTT
CASSSGLAAWAGELFF
>TRBD2|-|TRBJ2-1|TRBV6-1
TGTGCCAGCAGTGATGCGGCGGGGGAGTACAATGAGCAGTTCTTC
CASSDAAGEYNEQFF
>-|-|TRBJ1-4|TRBV2
TGTGCCAGCAAGAGGGCCTGGGAAGCTAATGAAAAACTGTTTTTT
CASKRAWEANEKLFF
>TRBD1|-|TRBJ1-2|TRBV30
TGTGCCTGGAGTAACAGGGGGCATGGCTACACCTTC
CAWSNRGHGYTF
>-|few|TRBJ1-5|TRBV27
TGTGCCAGCAGTTTAAAGGTCGGGGTTCAGCCCCAGCATTTT
CASSLKVGVQPQHF
>-|-|TRBJ1-3|TRBV30
TGTGCCTGGAGTGCTCCTAACAATTTTCAAGGGGGTGGAAACACCATATATTTT
CAWSAPNNFQGGGNTIYF
>-|-|TRBJ1-1|TRBV27
TGTGCCAGCAGTTTAGGGCGGGGTGGCTCAGCTTTCTTT
CASSLGRGGSAFF
>TRBD2|-|TRBJ2-3|TRBV7-6
TGTGCCAGCAGCTTAGTAGGGCTAGCGGAGGGGCTGGGGACGCAGTATTTT
CASSLVGLAEGLGTQYF
>TRBD1|-|TRBJ2-3|TRBV6-2/TRBV6-3
TGTGCCAGCAGCATCGGACAGGGTATAGCAGATACGCAGTATTTT
CASSIGQGIADTQYF
>TRBD1|-|TRBJ1-2|TRBV18
TGTGCCAGCTCCCAGACAGGGGGCAGTGGCTACACCTTC
CASSQTGGSGYTF
>-|few|TRBJ2-2|TRBV3-1/TRBV3-2
TGTGCCAGCAGCCTTCAAGGGGCCGAAACCGGGGAGCTGTTTTTT
CASSLQGAETGELFF
>-|-|TRBJ1-1|TRBV6-5
TGTGCCAGCAGTTACCTACAGGGTGAAGCTTTCTTT
CASSYLQGEAFF
>-|-|TRBJ1-5|TRBV30
TGTGCCTGGTCTGGGGGGGGGAATCAGCCCCAGCATTTT
CAWSGGGNQPQHF
>-|-|TRBJ1-2|TRBV19
TGTGCCAGTAAATTGGGACATCGGGAATGGGGCTACACCTTC
CASKLGHREWGYTF
>TRBD1|few|TRBJ1-4|TRBV10-2
TGCGCCAGCGGCCGGGACAGGGGTGAAAAACTGTTTTTT
CASGRDRGEKLFF
>-|once|TRBJ1-5|TRBV27
TGTGCCAGCAGTTTAAGCGGGCGCAATCAGCCCCAGCATTTT
CASSLSGRNQPQHF
>-|-|TRBJ2-5|TRBV18
TGTGCCAGCTCCGGGCGGGGCGAGACCCAGTACTTC
CASSGRGETQYF
>-|-|TRBJ2-7|TRBV6-1
TGTGCCAGTGGAAGGGGTCCAAACGAGCAGTACTTC
CASGRGPNEQYF
>TRBD1|-|TRBJ1-5|TRBV19
TGTGCCAGTAGTATTGAACAGGGGGTAGGCAATCAGCCCCAGCATTTT
CASSIEQGVGNQPQHF
>-|few|TRBJ2-7|TRBV12-5
TGTGCTAGTGGTTTGAGGAGCCAGTTGAAGCAGTACTTC
CASGLRSQLKQYF
>-|-|TRBJ1-5|TRBV6-2/TRBV6-3
TGTGCCAGCAGTTACTCGGGGGGGTTAAGCCAGCCCCAGCATTTT
CASSYSGGLSQPQHF
>-|-|TRBJ1-2|TRBV14
TGTGCCAGCAGCCCTACGAGAACCCCTAACTATGGCTACACCTTC
CASSPTRTPNYGYTF
>-|-|TRBJ2-7|TRBV5-1
TGCGCCAGCAGCTTGTCGGTCTCTCACTATACCTACGAGCAGTACTTC
CASSLSVSHYTYEQYF
>-|-|TRBJ2-1|TRBV6-5
TGTGCCAGCAGTAAAAGTGGGGGGGAGCAGTTCTTC
CASSKSGGEQFF
>-|-|TRBJ2-2|TRBV30
TGTGCCTGGAGCCCAGGGTCCGGGGAGCTGTTTTTT
CAWSPGSGELFF
>TRBD1|-|TRBJ2-5|TRBV10-3
TGTGCCATCAGTGGGACAGGGGCCTGGGAGACCCAGTACTTC
CAISGTGAWETQYF
>-|-|TRBJ2-3|TRBV5-1
TGCGCCAGCAGCTTCGCCCCGGTGAGCACAGATACGCAGTATTTT
CASSFAPVSTDTQYF
>TRBD2|few|TRBJ2-2|TRBV7-2
TGTGCCAGCAGGGGAAGCGGGGGGGCACAGACCGGGGAGCTGTTTTTT
CASRGSGGAQTGELFF
>-|-|TRBJ1-1|TRBV5-1
TGCGCCAGCAGCTTGGCCGGCGGCTACACTGAAGCTTTCTTT
CASSLAGGYTEAFF
>TRBD1|-|TRBJ2-5|TRBV6-2/TRBV6-3
TGTGCCAGCAGTTCTACAGGGGTGGCCCTTCAAGAGACCCAGTACTTC
CASSSTGVALQETQYF
>TRBD2|-|TRBJ2-7|TRBV4-1
TGCGCCAGCAGCCAGGGGAAGGCGGGAGGGGTCGACGAGCAGTACTTC
CASSQGKAGGVDEQYF
>-|-|TRBJ2-2|TRBV27
TGTGCCAGCAGTTTACGCGGGACTTCGCTAACGGCCGGGGAGCTGTTTTTT
CASSLRGTSLTAGELFF
>-|-|TRBJ2-7|TRBV9
TGTGCCAGCAGCTCCAATCCCGGACTGGGGATGGAGGAGCAGTACTTC
CASSSNPGLGMEEQYF
>TRBD1|-|TRBJ1-5|TRBV12-5
TGTGCTAGTGGTCCGCGGACAGGGGGACTCAATCAGCCCCAGCATTTT
CASGPRTGGLNQPQHF
>TRBD2|-|TRBJ2-3|TRBV4-3
TGCGCCAGCAGCCAAGGGACTAGCGGGAGCACAGATACGCAGTATTTT
CASSQGTSGSTDTQYF
>-|-|TRBJ2-1|TRBV27
TGTGCCAGCAGTTCCTATTTCGGTGAGGGGAGGTGGGATGAGCAGTTCTTC
CASSSYFGEGRWDEQFF
>TRBD1|-|TRBJ1-4|TRBV9
TGTGCCAGCAGGGACCAGACCGGGACAGGGCTGCCGGTGACTAATGAAAAACTGTTTTTT
CASRDQTGTGLPVTNEKLFF
>TRBD1|-|TRBJ1-1|TRBV3-1/TRBV3-2
TGTGCCAGCAGCCAAGAGACAGGGGGCCGGAACACTGAAGCTTTCTTT
CASSQETGGRNTEAFF
>-|-|TRBJ1-2|TRBV29-1
TGCAGCGCCGAAGCAGAGGGCGGCGCCGCAGGCTACACCTTC
CSAEAEGGAAGYTF